The 15 T cell receptor beta chains below were found in one sample sequenced in a study of cytomegalovirus exposure and HLA in healthy donors. Using immunoSEQ multiplex PCR, the repertoire was profiled, and TCRdb retains in-frame clones only, with some absent. The profile shows 200,000 or so clones, roughly 82% of them singletons. What was sequenced was PBMCs. The origin of the receptors is a man aged 18 to 35 in good health and CMV-seropositive.

The rearrangement uses TRBV9 and TRBJ2-7; no clear D. This CDR3 contains 14 residues. Trimming cost V 4 bases and J 9 bases, with 20 bases left between them. Germline V gives CDR1 SGDLS, CDR2 YYNGEE. This chain's CDR3 is CASSRFDEGPGQYF. The CDR3, as DNA: TGTGCCAGCAGCCGATTCGATGAAGGCCCGGGGCAGTACTTC.

The V and J genes are TRBV30 and TRBJ2-1; D might be TRBD2 (5 bases). Between the trimmed V and J ends, which lost 5 bases and 0 bases, there was a span of 8 bases. CDR1 GTSNPN and CDR2 SVGIG come from the germline V gene (reference sequence). The CDR3 covers 13 residues. In DNA form, the CDR3 reads TGTGCCTGGCAAGCGGCCTCCTACAATGAGCAGTTCTTC. This encodes CAWQAASYNEQFF.

The gene calls are TRBV9 and TRBJ1-2; a possible D gene is TRBD1 (6 bases). CDR3 length equals 13 residues. Germline V gene data show CDR1 as SGDLS and CDR2 as YYNGEE. Trimming stripped 1 base from V and 6 bases from J, with 10 bases between. CDR3 sequence: CASSVTGLDGYTF. The CDR3 DNA sequence: TGTGCCAGCAGCGTAACAGGGTTGGATGGCTACACCTTC.

This clone was recorded a few times. This rearrangement joins TRBV30 to TRBJ1-2; D not resolved. The ends were cut back, 0 bases at V and 7 bases at J, with 12 bases in the middle. The CDR3 length is 13 residues. The V gene's germline CDR1 is GTSNPN and CDR2 SVGIG (reference sequence). The DNA of the CDR3 is TGTGCCTGGAGTGTGTCCGGGTACTCTGGCTACACCTTC. As protein: CAWSVSGYSGYTF.

V is TRBV15 and J is TRBJ2-4; TRBD1 matches at 7 bases. Germline V gives CDR1 LNHNV, CDR2 YYDKDF (reference sequence). The CDR3 has 14 amino acids. The ends lost 8 bases at V and 1 base at J; junction bases unmatched: 5. Written as DNA, the CDR3 is TGTGCCACCGGGGACAGTATGGCCAAAAACATTCAGTACTTC. Its protein is CATGDSMAKNIQYF.

The V gene is TRBV9, the J gene TRBJ1-5; D may be TRBD1 (6 bases). The germline gives CDR1 SGDLS, CDR2 YYNGEE. Trimming removed 2 bases at V and 8 bases at J, with 23 bases between. The CDR3 consists of 17 residues. The DNA for the CDR3 is TGTGCCAGCAGCGTTCTTTGGGACATCCCGGGCGGAGAGCCCCAGCATTTT. Translated: CASSVLWDIPGGEPQHF.

The chain joins TRBV29-1 to TRBJ2-1, with 14 positions matching TRBD2. Losses at the gene ends were 7 bases for V and 8 bases for J; bases not matched to a gene: 4. Germline V CDR1 and CDR2: SQVTM, ANQGSEA. The length of the CDR3 is 13 residues. The chain's CDR3 is CSARTSGGHEQFF. The CDR3 region has the DNA TGCAGCGCCCGGACTAGCGGGGGGCATGAGCAGTTCTTC.

In this sample, this clone turned up once. The chain couples TRBV30 to TRBJ1-1; D gene unclear. Germline V gene sequence: CDR1 GTSNPN, CDR2 SVGIG (reference sequence). This CDR3 spans 11 amino acids. V gave up 3 bases and J gave up 4 bases, with 6 bases separating them. This chain's CDR3 is CAWRLITEAFF. DNA of the CDR3: TGTGCCTGGAGGTTAATCACTGAAGCTTTCTTT.

The chain couples TRBV7-2 to TRBJ2-7; tentative D call: TRBD2 (6 bases). The germline V and J ends were trimmed by 6 bases and 0 bases, with 15 bases remaining between them. Germline values: CDR1 SGHTA, CDR2 FQGNSA. The CDR3 runs to 15 residues. The CDR3: CASSRAGTSSYEQYF. In DNA form, the CDR3 reads TGTGCCAGCAGTCGTGCGGGAACTAGCTCCTACGAGCAGTACTTC. The variable domain in full, completed from reference TRBV7-2 and TRBJ2-7, reads GAGVSQSPSNKVTEKGKDVELRCDPISGHTALYWYRQSLGQGLEFLIYFQGNSAPDKSGLPSDRFSAERTGGSVSTLTIQRTQQEDSAVYLCASSRAGTSSYEQYFGPGTRLTVT.

The V gene is TRBV5-1, the J gene TRBJ2-5, with TRBD1 matching 10 bases. Per germline, CDR1 SGHRS and CDR2 YFSETQ. The length of the CDR3 is 16 residues. The J segment lost 1 base and the V segment lost 4 bases, leaving 7 bases of the junction unmatched. The CDR3 region is CASSDGQGVVQETQYF. The CDR3 coding sequence is TGCGCCAGCAGCGACGGACAGGGGGTGGTCCAAGAGACCCAGTACTTC.

The rearrangement joins TRBV27 to TRBJ1-1; unclear D gene. The CDR3 spans 15 residues. Trimming pared 5 bases from V and 3 bases from J, leaving 16 bases between. Germline-derived CDR1 and CDR2 are MNHEY and SMNVEV (reference sequence). The CDR3 sequence: CASSPLPLLYTEAFF. DNA of the CDR3: TGTGCCAGCAGTCCTCTACCCCTTTTATACACTGAAGCTTTCTTT.

The genes are TRBV28 and TRBJ1-2; 10 bases map to TRBD1. Per the germline V gene, CDR1 is MDHEN and CDR2 is SYDVKM. There are 14 residues in the CDR3. The J segment lost 7 bases and the V segment lost 6 bases, leaving 8 bases of the junction unmatched. CDR3 in DNA: TGTGCCAGCAGGACGAATGGACAGGGGGGTGGCTACACCTTC. This encodes CASRTNGQGGGYTF.

A word on this clone: Other nucleotide sequences from this sample produce the same CDR3. The chain links TRBV4-3 to TRBJ2-7, with 11 bases identical to TRBD1. V lost 3 bases to trimming and J lost 3 bases; unmatched junction nucleotides: 7. The CDR3 contains 16 residues. Per the germline V gene, CDR1 is LGHNA and CDR2 is YSLEER. CDR3 DNA sequence: TGCGCCAGCAGCCAGGATACCGGGACAGGGGGCTACGAGCAGTACTTC. It is translated as CASSQDTGTGGYEQYF.

The V gene is TRBV11-2, the J gene TRBJ2-2; D unresolved. Germline values: CDR1 SGHAT, CDR2 FQNNGV. CDR3 length equals 11 residues. V lost 5 bases, J lost 11 bases, and 9 bases lay in between. Here the CDR3 DNA reads TGTGCCAGCAGCCAACCGACAGAGCTGTTTTTT. Translated, it gives CASSQPTELFF.

J is TRBJ2-2 and V is TRBV4-1; 10 positions match TRBD2. This CDR3 has 18 amino acids. CDR1 and CDR2 (germline): MGHRA, YSYEKL. Trimming cost V 4 bases and J 2 bases; bases outside gene matches: 10. This chain's CDR3 is CASSPTTTSGLNTGELFF. The CDR3 nucleotides are TGCGCCAGCAGCCCCACTACGACTAGCGGGCTTAACACCGGGGAGCTGTTTTTT.